This T cell receptor (beta chain) was recorded in a study of CXCR3-negative and CXCR3-positive naive CD8 T cells. The study's findings and limits: CXCR3-positive naive cells had TRB CDR3s that were more hydrophobic than CXCR3-negative naive cells had. TRB CDR3 properties served as the basis for inferring TCR strength, and surface CD5 was comparable between naive subsets. Memory cells differed in TRBV-TRBJ usage, but naive CXCR3-negative and CXCR3-positive cells had similar usage.

Germline values: CDR1 SEHNR, CDR2 FQNEAQ (reference sequence). This CDR3 has 18 residues. Via 5' RACE with UMI labels, TRB cDNA libraries were prepared. With the 5' RACE reads reprocessed, TCRdb shows one record per CDR3 protein and no DNA. The sample table includes over 35,000 distinct CDR3 sequences. As to this clonotype: Its antigen is as yet unknown.

Source material: naive CXCR3- CD8+ T cells from blood. Specified subset: CD45RO-CCR7+CD27+CD95- naive CD8+ T cells lacking CXCR3 (TNR3-). This TCR was recovered from a human donor in good health. Some clones in this sample may be carry-over from other donors' samples. The chain employs TRBV7-9 and TRBJ2-2. CDR3 amino acids: CASSQPNLGYSNTGELFF.